This T cell receptor (beta chain) was observed in a study of blood T cell repertoires in COVID-19. Looked up from germline, CDR1 is SEHNR and CDR2 is FQNEAQ (reference sequence). This CDR3 comprises 18 residues. The junction had 9 bases not matched to a gene; V was cut back by 5 bases and J by 1 base. Generated by immunoSEQ multiplex PCR, the TCRdb table keeps only in-frame clones and is missing some. Seen here are 450,000 or so clones, around 90% observed once, and the top ten hold 0.65% to 1%. This clonotype was obtained from a young man with COVID-19, enrolled during active disease. Material: peripheral blood. The chain recombines TRBV7-9 with TRBJ2-3; 13 nucleotides agree with TRBD2. The CDR3 nucleotides are TGTGCCAGCAGCCATGGGACTAGCGGGGTTAGGGGCACAGATACGCAGTATTTT. Translated, it gives CASSHGTSGVRGTDTQYF.